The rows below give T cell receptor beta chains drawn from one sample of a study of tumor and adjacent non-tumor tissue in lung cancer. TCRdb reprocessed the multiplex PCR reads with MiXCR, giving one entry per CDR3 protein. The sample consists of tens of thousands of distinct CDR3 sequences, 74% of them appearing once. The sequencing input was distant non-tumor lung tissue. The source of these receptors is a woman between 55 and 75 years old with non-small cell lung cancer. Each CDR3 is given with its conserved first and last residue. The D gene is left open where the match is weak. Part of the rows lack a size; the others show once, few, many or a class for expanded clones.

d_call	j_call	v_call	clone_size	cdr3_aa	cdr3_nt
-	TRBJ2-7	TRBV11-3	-	CASGLDTGTYGQYF	TGTGCCAGCGGCCTAGATACGGGAACCTACGGGCAGTACTTC
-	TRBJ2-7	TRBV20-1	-	CGATLTGGPGEQYF	TGCGGTGCTACACTAACGGGGGGCCCGGGTGAGCAGTACTTC
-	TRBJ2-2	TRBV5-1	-	CASVLGMRDHTGELFF	TGCGCCAGCGTCCTCGGTATGAGGGACCACACCGGGGAGCTGTTTTTT
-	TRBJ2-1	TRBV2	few	CASSEYRTFF	TGTGCCAGCAGCGAGTACCGTACGTTCTTC
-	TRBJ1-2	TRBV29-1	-	CSIPTGNYGYTF	TGCAGCATTCCGACGGGGAACTATGGCTACACCTTC
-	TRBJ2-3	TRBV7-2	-	CASSPGEDTQYF	TGTGCCAGCAGCCCGGGAGAAGATACGCAGTATTTT
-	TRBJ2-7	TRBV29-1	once	CSVALDSTDDQYF	TGCAGCGTTGCCCTGGACAGTACGGACGACCAGTACTTC
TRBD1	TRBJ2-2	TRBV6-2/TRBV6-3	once	CDNRGDRGGSGELFF	TGTGACAACAGGGGGGACAGGGGCGGTTCCGGGGAGCTGTTTTTT
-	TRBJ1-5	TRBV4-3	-	CPSSQGPLSNQPQHF	TGCCCCAGCAGCCAAGGGCCATTAAGCAATCAGCCCCAGCATTTT
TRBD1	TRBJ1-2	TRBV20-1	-	CSPRFGQVYGYTF	TGCAGTCCTAGATTCGGACAGGTATACGGCTACACCTTC
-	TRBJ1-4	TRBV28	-	CASSLGVANEKLLF	TGTGCCAGCAGTTTAGGGGTTGCCAATGAAAAACTGCTTTTT
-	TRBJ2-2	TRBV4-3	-	CTSSQEEGTASNTGELFF	TGCACCAGCAGCCAAGAGGAAGGGACTGCCTCTAACACCGGGGAGCTGTTTTTT
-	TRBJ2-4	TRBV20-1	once	CSAINRGGRSKSIRYF	TGCAGTGCCATAAACAGGGGAGGTCGATCCAAAAGCATTCGGTACTTC
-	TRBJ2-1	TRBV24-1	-	CATSTSQGSNKQFF	TGTGCCACCAGTACCTCCCAGGGGTCGAATAAGCAGTTCTTC
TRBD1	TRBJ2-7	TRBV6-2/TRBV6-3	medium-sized	CASSYSGDRVYEQYF	TGTGCCAGCAGTTACTCCGGGGACAGGGTCTACGAGCAGTACTTC
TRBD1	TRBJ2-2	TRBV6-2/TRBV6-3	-	CASRAWDRNLNIGELSF	TGTGCCAGCAGGGCCTGGGACAGAAACTTGAACATCGGGGAGCTGTCTTTT
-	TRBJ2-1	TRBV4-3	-	CATSKGPISSYNEQIF	TGCGCAACCAGCAAAGGTCCCATCAGCTCCTACAATGAGCAGATCTTC
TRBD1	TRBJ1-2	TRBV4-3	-	CASSHPDRANNSYTF	TGCGCCAGCAGCCATCCGGACAGGGCTAACAATAGCTACACCTTC
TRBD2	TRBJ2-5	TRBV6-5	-	CASSAQGGEEIQYF	TGTGCCAGTAGTGCCCAGGGAGGGGAAGAGATCCAGTACTTC